One sample yielded the 25 T cell receptor beta chains listed below, sequenced in a study of blood T cells in healthy people across ages. Combining a sample-barcoded 5' primer with a J-beta primer mix, a second PCR ran for 7 to 11 cycles. One entry per CDR3 protein, called by TCRdb with MiXCR from the 5' RACE reads. Among around 780,000 distinct CDR3 sequences, roughly 25% were seen once, and the ten largest hold around 3%. The data also belong to a second study, concerning T cells of mothers and their children.

Sequenced: blood. These TCRs come from a boy aged 5 to 17 in good health.

This clonotype was seen a few times. The genes are TRBV20-1 and TRBJ2-1; 9 bases align to TRBD1. The better agreement between TRBJ2-7 and the DNA end casts doubt on the J call. Germline V gene data show CDR1 as DFQATT and CDR2 as SNEGSKA (reference sequence). The CDR3 has 14 amino acids. The CDR3 here is CSAIAWDRDYEQYF. In DNA, the CDR3 is TGCAGTGCTATAGCCTGGGACAGGGATTACGAGCAGTACTTC.

The chain recombines TRBV5-8 with TRBJ1-1; TRBD1 might be the D (5 bases). The length of the CDR3 is 15 residues. Germline V gene data show CDR1 as SGHTS and CDR2 as YDEGEE. V lost 5 bases, J lost 2 bases, and 16 bases lay in between. The CDR3 protein is CASRMGVVQNTEAFF. The CDR3 DNA sequence: TGTGCCAGCAGGATGGGGGTGGTTCAAAACACTGAAGCTTTCTTT.

V is TRBV20-1 and J is TRBJ1-4, with no clear D. Trimming stripped 0 bases from V and 0 bases from J, with 8 bases between. This CDR3 has 15 residues. Germline V gives CDR1 DFQATT, CDR2 SNEGSKA (reference sequence). This chain's CDR3 is CSARDQSTTNEKLFF. The CDR3 nucleotides read TGCAGTGCTAGAGATCAGAGTACAACTAATGAAAAACTGTTTTTT.

The chain links TRBV20-1 to TRBJ2-1; 9 positions match TRBD2. Germline trimming cut 1 base from V and 0 bases from J; bases unmatched to any gene: 13. Looked up from germline, CDR1 is DFQATT and CDR2 is SNEGSKA (reference sequence). CDR3 length: 19 amino acids. The CDR3 DNA reads as TGCAGTGCTAGAGTCTGGCTAGCGGGGCCTTATAGCTCCTACAATGAGCAGTTCTTC. It yields the protein CSARVWLAGPYSSYNEQFF.

The V call is TRBV5-1, the J call TRBJ1-2; D ambiguous. V was clipped by 1 base and J by 0 bases, with 10 bases between them. Germline V gene sequence: CDR1 SGHRS, CDR2 YFSETQ. The CDR3 is made up of 15 amino acids. As DNA, the CDR3 is TGCGCCAGCAGCTTGCCCTCGACAACTAACTATGGCTACACCTTC. Translating it yields CASSLPSTTNYGYTF.

This chain uses TRBV28 with TRBJ2-5; D is unresolved. Germline values: CDR1 MDHEN, CDR2 SYDVKM. V was cut by 6 bases and J by 3 bases, with 11 bases left in between. The CDR3 spans 13 residues. The CDR3 sequence is CASRPAVEETQYF. For the CDR3, the DNA is TGTGCCAGCAGACCGGCAGTGGAAGAGACCCAGTACTTC.

The genes are TRBV3-1 and TRBJ1-6; 7 nucleotides agree with TRBD1. Per germline, CDR1 LGHDT and CDR2 YNNKEL (reference sequence). The CDR3 loop spans 14 amino acids. V gave up 1 base and J gave up 9 bases; unmatched junction bases: 3. CDR3 sequence reads: CASSQGNRGSPLHF. The CDR3 bases are TGTGCCAGCAGCCAAGGAAACAGGGGTTCACCCCTCCACTTT.

This CDR3 reads CASSTEGTSSYNEQFF. CDR3 DNA sequence: TGTGCCAGCAGTACGGAGGGGACGAGCTCCTACAATGAGCAGTTCTTC. The chain joins TRBV6-1 to TRBJ2-1; TRBD2 might be the D (6 bases). Germline CDR1 and CDR2: MNHNS and SASEGT. CDR3 size: 16 residues. V was shortened by 5 bases and J by 0 bases, with 14 bases between the two germline ends.

The rearrangement joins TRBV20-1 to TRBJ1-2, with D hard to call. The CDR3 spans 16 residues. Germline V gene lookup returns CDR1 DFQATT and CDR2 SNEGSKA (reference sequence). This chain's CDR3 is CRCGRKLRSANYGYTF. The DNA for the CDR3 is TGCAGATGTGGTAGGAAGTTGCGTTCAGCTAACTATGGCTACACCTTC.

This clonotype came up a few times. The chain is built from TRBV27 and TRBJ2-1; D tentatively reads TRBD1 or TRBD2 (5 bases each). The CDR3 totals 15 residues. The V end lost 5 bases, the J end lost 2 bases, and 13 bases lay between the germline ends. The germline V gene has CDR1 MNHEY and CDR2 SMNVEV (reference sequence). CDR3 residues: CASSIRDGPYNEQFF. For the CDR3, the DNA is TGTGCCAGCAGTATCCGGGACGGGCCCTACAATGAGCAGTTCTTC.

A few counts support this clonotype. CDR3 sequence: CASSFSGTVRYEQYF. CDR3 DNA sequence: TGCGCCAGCAGCTTTTCTGGGACAGTCCGTTACGAGCAGTACTTC. V is TRBV5-1 and J is TRBJ2-7, with 7 positions matching TRBD1. Trimming took 2 bases from V and 4 from J; bases not matched to a gene: 9. Germline values: CDR1 SGHRS, CDR2 YFSETQ. This CDR3 region has 15 residues. The whole variable domain, filled in from reference TRBV5-1 and TRBJ2-7, reads KAGVTQTPRYLIKTRGQQVTLSCSPISGHRSVSWYQQTPGQGLQFLFEYFSETQRNKGNFPGRFSGRQFSNSRSEMNVSTLELGDSALYLCASSFSGTVRYEQYFGPGTRLTVT.

This clonotype was observed a few times. The chain employs TRBV3-1 and TRBJ2-5, with TRBD2 matching over 9 bases. J gave up 2 bases and V 4 bases, and 8 bases lay outside the gene matches. CDR3 length: 16 residues. Germline V gene data show CDR1 as LGHDT and CDR2 as YNNKEL (reference sequence). The CDR3 DNA reads TGTGCCAGCAGCCGAAGTGGAGCGGGGGGTCAAGAGACCCAGTACTTC. This encodes CASSRSGAGGQETQYF.

This clonotype was counted between two and nine times. The rearrangement joins TRBV12-3 or TRBV12-4 to TRBJ2-5; 8 bases line up with TRBD2. After removal of 7 bases from V and 1 base from J, the junction contained 5 bases not matched to a gene. This CDR3 is 14 amino acids long. This chain's CDR3 is CASTPGGSQETQYF. The DNA of the CDR3 is TGTGCCAGCACGCCGGGGGGGAGCCAAGAGACCCAGTACTTC.

This clonotype was recorded a few times. The chain uses TRBV24-1 and TRBJ2-1; 7 nucleotides line up with TRBD2. The J segment lost 4 bases and the V segment lost 4 bases, leaving 9 bases of the junction unmatched. Germline values: CDR1 KGHDR, CDR2 SFDVKD. CDR3 length: 16 amino acids. CDR3 sequence reads: CATSDPEAGRYNEQFF. Written as DNA, the CDR3 is TGTGCCACCAGTGACCCTGAAGCGGGGCGATACAATGAGCAGTTCTTC.

This clonotype was seen only a few times. This chain links TRBV5-1 with TRBJ1-4, with 8 bases identical to TRBD1. J lost 3 bases, V lost 3 bases, and 1 base had no gene match. The length of the CDR3 is 14 residues. Per the germline V gene, CDR1 is SGHRS and CDR2 is YFSETQ. CDR3 sequence reads: CASSWGQANEKLFF. The CDR3 DNA sequence: TGCGCCAGCAGCTGGGGACAGGCTAATGAAAAACTGTTTTTT.

This chain connects TRBV11-2 to TRBJ2-5; a weak D match, TRBD1 (6 bases). The J call may be faulty, since TRBJ2-7 better matches the DNA end. This CDR3 spans 16 amino acids. Germline V gene sequence: CDR1 SGHAT, CDR2 FQNNGV. The CDR3: CASSLDPTGLYYEQYF. The CDR3 nucleotides read TGTGCCAGCAGCTTAGACCCGACAGGCCTATACTACGAGCAGTACTTC.

This clonotype was detected only a few times. The chain carries TRBV2 and TRBJ2-2, with TRBD1 identical over 7 bases. The CDR3 loop spans 15 amino acids. The J segment lost 1 base and the V segment lost 10 bases, leaving 9 bases of the junction unmatched. Germline V gene data show CDR1 as SNHLY and CDR2 as FYNNEI. The CDR3 DNA sequence: TGTGCCACCTTACGACAGGGACAGAACACCGGGGAGCTGTTTTTT. As protein: CATLRQGQNTGELFF.

This clonotype was counted between two and nine times. The rearrangement links TRBV20-1 to TRBJ2-5; the match to TRBD2 covers 11 bases. This CDR3 comprises 18 residues. Trimming took 6 bases from V and 0 from J; bases not matched to a gene: 15. Per the germline V gene, CDR1 is DFQATT and CDR2 is SNEGSKA (reference sequence). CDR3 sequence reads: CSAQPPASGGKYQETQYF. The DNA of the CDR3 is TGCAGTGCCCAACCCCCGGCTAGCGGGGGGAAGTACCAAGAGACCCAGTACTTC.

Only a few counts were recorded for this clonotype. The CDR3 DNA is TGTGCCAGCAGTCCCCGCGGCACATTTTTACAGGGAATTAGGAACACTGAAGCTTTCTTT. Translating it yields CASSPRGTFLQGIRNTEAFF. This chain connects TRBV12-3 or TRBV12-4 to TRBJ1-1, with D perhaps TRBD1 (6 bases). Trimming took 5 bases from V and 1 from J, leaving 29 bases between them. The CDR3 is 20 residues long.

This chain uses TRBV5-1 with TRBJ2-5; D is unresolved. Trimming removed 0 bases at V and 6 bases at J, with 15 bases between. The length of the CDR3 is 15 residues. Germline values: CDR1 SGHRS, CDR2 YFSETQ. The CDR3 nucleotides are TGCGCCAGCAGCTTGGAGGGCAGTTCCTTGAAGACCCAGTACTTC. Amino acids: CASSLEGSSLKTQYF.

This clonotype was seen repeatedly, ten times or more. V usage is TRBV6-5 and J usage is TRBJ2-7; 9 bases fit TRBD2. Germline CDR1 MNHEY, CDR2 SVGAGI. The V segment lost 5 bases and the J segment 4 bases; nucleotides outside the gene matches: 6. CDR3 length equals 14 residues. The CDR3 coding sequence is TGTGCCAGCAGTCCGACTAGCGGCGGTTACGAGCAGTACTTC. Amino acid sequence: CASSPTSGGYEQYF.

This clonotype has a handful of counts. The chain recombines TRBV7-9 with TRBJ2-5, with a weak D call TRBD2 (5 bases). The CDR3 totals 15 residues. The V gene's germline CDR1 is SEHNR and CDR2 FQNEAQ (reference sequence). V was pared by 1 base and J by 2 bases, with 11 bases between. For the CDR3, the DNA is TGTGCCAGCAGCTTAGGAGGGTCGATGCAAGAGACCCAGTACTTC. Its protein is CASSLGGSMQETQYF.

V is TRBV5-1 and J is TRBJ2-7, with unresolved D. V was clipped by 0 bases and J by 2 bases, with 9 bases between them. The CDR3 extends over 14 amino acids. The germline CDR1 and CDR2 sequences are SGHRS and YFSETQ. CDR3 coding DNA: TGCGCCAGCAGCTTGGCCCCGGGTCCCTACGAGCAGTACTTC. This sequence encodes CASSLAPGPYEQYF.

The chain has TRBV30 and TRBJ1-2; D gene uncertain. V gave up 3 bases and J gave up 7 bases, with 15 bases separating them. Germline lookup yields CDR1 GTSNPN and CDR2 SVGIG (reference sequence). The CDR3 has 13 amino acids. Here the CDR3 reads CAWRGPATCGYTF. The CDR3 DNA follows: TGTGCCTGGAGAGGCCCTGCTACTTGTGGCTACACCTTC.

The chain carries TRBV28 and TRBJ1-5, with D hard to call. Germline V gene sequence: CDR1 MDHEN, CDR2 SYDVKM. The V and J ends lost 6 bases and 2 bases respectively, with 14 bases between them. This CDR3 spans 15 amino acids. The CDR3 nucleotides read TGTGCCAGCAGGGGGAATGGGGTTGGCAATCAGCCCCAGCATTTT. Its translation: CASRGNGVGNQPQHF.